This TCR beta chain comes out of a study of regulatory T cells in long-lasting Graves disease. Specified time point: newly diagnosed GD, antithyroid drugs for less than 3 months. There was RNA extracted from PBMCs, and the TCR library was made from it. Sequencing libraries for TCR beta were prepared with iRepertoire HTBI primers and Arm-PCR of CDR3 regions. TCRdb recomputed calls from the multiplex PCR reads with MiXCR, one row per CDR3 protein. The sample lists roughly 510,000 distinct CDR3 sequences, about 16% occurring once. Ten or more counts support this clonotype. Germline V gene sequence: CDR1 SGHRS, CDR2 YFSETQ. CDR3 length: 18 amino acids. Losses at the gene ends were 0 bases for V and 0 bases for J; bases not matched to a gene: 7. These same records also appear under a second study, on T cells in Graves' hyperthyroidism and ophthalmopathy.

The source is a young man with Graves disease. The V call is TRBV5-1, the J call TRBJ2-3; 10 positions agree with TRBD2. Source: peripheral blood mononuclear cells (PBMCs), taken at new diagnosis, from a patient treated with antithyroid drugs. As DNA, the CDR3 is TGCGCCAGCAGCTTGGGACTAGCGGGTGGGGTGAGCACAGATACGCAGTATTTT. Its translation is CASSLGLAGGVSTDTQYF.